This TCR beta chain was identified in a study of CD8 T cells in ankylosing spondylitis. This clonotype was found many times. TCRdb recomputed calls from the 5' RACE reads with MiXCR, one row per CDR3 protein. The sample records 250,000 or so distinct CDR3 sequences, around 10% being singletons. The CDR3 runs 17 residues. Trimming cost V 4 bases and J 8 bases, with 21 bases left between them. The germline gives CDR1 MNHEY, CDR2 SVGAGI. What was sequenced was blood, either unsorted or a sorted T cell fraction (not recorded which). The J gene is TRBJ1-6, the V gene TRBV6-5; tentative D call: TRBD1 (6 bases). This TCR was recovered from a male donor with ankylosing spondylitis or in good health (not recorded which). The CDR3 loop is CASSSGLPTGMDSPLHF. DNA for the CDR3: TGTGCCAGCAGTTCTGGGCTCCCTACAGGGATGGATTCACCCCTCCACTTT.